This entry lists 32 T cell receptor beta chains sequenced from one sample in a study of CD8 T cells in ankylosing spondylitis. One entry per CDR3 protein, called by TCRdb with MiXCR from the 5' RACE reads. The data show hundreds of thousands of distinct CDR3 sequences, around 9.2% seen once. The specimen was blood, either unsorted or a sorted T cell fraction (not recorded which). The source of these receptors is a male donor with ankylosing spondylitis or in good health (not recorded which).

This clonotype was seen repeatedly, ten times or more. This sequence joins TRBV6-5 and TRBJ2-3, with a tentative D call TRBD2 (6 bases). Germline values: CDR1 MNHEY, CDR2 SVGAGI. V lost 4 bases and J 3 bases, leaving 11 bases between the germline ends. The CDR3 contains 14 residues. The CDR3 here is CASSSPAGTDTQYF. In DNA form, the CDR3 reads TGTGCCAGCAGTTCTCCGGCGGGGACAGATACGCAGTATTTT.

This clonotype was seen ten or more times. The chain has TRBV29-1 and TRBJ1-4, with a tentative D call TRBD1 (5 bases). CDR3 length: 13 residues. Trimming stripped 6 bases from V and 0 bases from J, with 8 bases between. CDR1 SQVTM and CDR2 ANQGSEA come from the germline V gene. In DNA, the CDR3 is TGCAGCGTACGACAGACAACTAATGAAAAACTGTTTTTT. This codes for CSVRQTTNEKLFF.

This clonotype appeared many times. V and J are TRBV10-3 and TRBJ2-3; TRBD2 agrees at 9 bases. CDR1 is ENHRY, CDR2 SYGVKD, per germline. The CDR3 is 15 residues long. J was trimmed by 1 base and V by 6 bases; bases with no gene match: 5. The CDR3, as DNA: TGTGCCATCAGACGATTAGCGGGAGGCACAGATACGCAGTATTTT. Protein product: CAIRRLAGGTDTQYF.

This clonotype was seen many times. The rearrangement uses TRBV25-1 and TRBJ1-6; D is perhaps TRBD1 (5 bases). Germline V gives CDR1 MGHDK, CDR2 SYGVNS. V dropped 2 bases and J dropped 9 bases, with 8 bases sitting between them. The CDR3 has 13 amino acids. CDR3 sequence (DNA): TGTGCCAGCAGTGAAAGGGACCTTTCACCCCTCCACTTT. Translated: CASSERDLSPLHF.

This clonotype has more than one count but fewer than ten. The gene calls are TRBV29-1 and TRBJ2-7; a possible D gene is TRBD2 (5 bases). Germline lookup yields CDR1 SQVTM and CDR2 ANQGSEA. This CDR3 region has 15 residues. Trimming removed 1 base from V and 1 base from J, with 14 bases in between. The CDR3 is CSVEAAGVESYEQYF. In nucleotides, the CDR3 is TGCAGCGTTGAAGCAGCCGGGGTCGAGTCCTACGAGCAGTACTTC.

The table lists this clonotype with many counts. DNA for the CDR3: TGCGCCAGCAGCTCGGGGGACAGTTTGAACACTGAAGCTTTCTTT. It translates to CASSSGDSLNTEAFF. The chain employs TRBV5-1 and TRBJ1-1; 7 nucleotides align to TRBD1. CDR1 and CDR2 (germline): SGHRS, YFSETQ. CDR3 length: 15 residues. The ends lost 3 bases at V and 0 bases at J; junction bases unmatched: 5.

Worth noting for this clonotype: One end of the junction is discordant with germline, which a read error may explain. This sequence joins TRBV6-5 and TRBJ1-2; D ambiguous. The germline V gene has CDR1 MNHEY and CDR2 SVGAGI. There are 13 residues in the CDR3. The CDR3 reads CARSYGPADGYTF. CDR3 nucleotide sequence: TGTGCCCGCAGTTATGGGCCAGCCGATGGCTACACCTTC.

This clonotype was detected ten times or more. This chain links TRBV6-1 with TRBJ1-5; 8 bases line up with TRBD1. Germline V gene lookup returns CDR1 MNHNS and CDR2 SASEGT. The CDR3 length is 14 residues. J lost 6 bases, V lost 7 bases, and 8 bases had no gene match. The CDR3 spells CASTKTGEGQPQHF. The DNA of the CDR3 is TGTGCCAGCACCAAGACAGGGGAAGGTCAGCCCCAGCATTTT.

The chain carries TRBV7-2 and TRBJ1-5; no clear D gene. Trimming took 3 bases from V and 1 from J, leaving 7 bases between them. From germline, CDR1 is SGHTA and CDR2 FQGNSA. CDR3 length: 14 amino acids. The CDR3 DNA reads TGTGCCAGCAGCTTTAAACAAAGCAATCAGCCCCAGCATTTT. Encoded protein: CASSFKQSNQPQHF.

There are many counts of this clonotype. The rearrangement uses TRBV5-1 and TRBJ1-1, with D uncertain. The CDR3 covers 15 residues. V shed 4 bases and J shed 5 bases, with 18 bases lying between them. The germline V gene encodes CDR1 SGHRS and CDR2 YFSETQ. Here the CDR3 DNA reads TGCGCCAGCAGCCCTCGTGGAGGTCCCGGGACTGAAGCTTTCTTT. This sequence encodes CASSPRGGPGTEAFF.

This chain connects TRBV29-1 to TRBJ2-1, with no clear D. In germline, CDR1 is SQVTM, CDR2 ANQGSEA. There are 14 residues in the CDR3. Trimming stripped 2 bases from V and 6 bases from J, with 14 bases between. The CDR3 protein is CSVELGRSVNEQFF. The CDR3 coding sequence is TGCAGCGTTGAACTGGGCAGGTCGGTCAATGAGCAGTTCTTC.

This clonotype came up many times. The chain employs TRBV20-1 and TRBJ1-3; 9 positions agree with TRBD1. V dropped 0 bases and J dropped 3; count of bases not matched to a gene: 12. The germline V gene encodes CDR1 DFQATT and CDR2 SNEGSKA (reference sequence). The CDR3 length is 18 residues. This CDR3 is CSARDARRTGAVGNTIYF. CDR3 nucleotide sequence: TGCAGTGCTAGAGACGCTCGACGGACAGGGGCGGTTGGAAACACCATATATTTT.

In this sample, this clonotype turned up a few times. V gene TRBV15 combines with J gene TRBJ2-5, with 9 bases matching TRBD1. CDR3 length equals 15 residues. The germline V gene encodes CDR1 LNHNV and CDR2 YYDKDF (reference sequence). After removal of 3 bases from V and 5 bases from J, the junction contained 7 bases not matched to a gene. The CDR3 is CATSRNLQGAETQYF. The DNA of the CDR3 is TGTGCCACCAGCAGGAACCTACAGGGGGCTGAGACCCAGTACTTC.

J is TRBJ2-5 and V is TRBV7-2; D assignment may be TRBD1 or TRBD2 (6 bases each). The CDR3 totals 15 residues. The V end lost 5 bases, the J end lost 5 bases, and 18 bases lay between the germline ends. Looked up from germline, CDR1 is SGHTA and CDR2 is FQGNSA. The CDR3 region has the DNA TGTGCCAGCAGCCCGGGGGCAGGCCAGGGGGAGACCCAGTACTTC. Translating gives CASSPGAGQGETQYF.

The table lists this clonotype with many counts. CDR3 loop: CSALQGYAGELFF. The CDR3 region has the DNA TGCAGTGCCCTACAGGGCTACGCCGGGGAGCTGTTTTTT. This chain uses TRBV20-1 with TRBJ2-2; D perhaps matches TRBD1 (6 bases). Per the germline V gene, CDR1 is DFQATT and CDR2 is SNEGSKA (reference sequence). This CDR3 is built from 13 residues. Trimming took off 6 bases at V and 6 bases at J, with 14 bases between the two ends.

Note on this clonotype: This clone may be a read error of a much larger clone one base away. J is TRBJ2-3 and V is TRBV10-3; 7 bases line up with TRBD2. The V and J ends lost 3 bases and 0 bases, in that order; junction bases with no gene match: 3. The CDR3 spans 15 residues. Germline V gene lookup returns CDR1 ENHRY and CDR2 SYGVKD. The CDR3 bases are TGTGCCATCAGTGACCTAGCGGCTAGCACAGATACGCAGTATTTT. Translating it yields CAISDLAASTDTQYF.

This clonotype appeared a single time. This clone may be a read error of a much larger clone one base away. This chain connects TRBV7-2 to TRBJ2-5; D is unclear. The V gene's germline CDR1 is SGHTA and CDR2 FQGNSA. The CDR3 is 14 residues long. V lost 7 bases, J lost 2 bases, and 14 bases lay in between. CDR3: CASNRGTIQETQYF. The CDR3 coding sequence is TGTGCCAGCAACAGAGGTACAATTCAAGAGACCCAGTACTTC.

This clonotype was seen a few times. CDR3 region: CASSPGGGSYEQYF. The CDR3 DNA sequence: TGTGCCAGCAGCCCAGGGGGCGGGAGCTACGAGCAGTACTTC. The genes are TRBV9 and TRBJ2-7; TRBD1 is a possible D gene (8 bases). Germline values: CDR1 SGDLS, CDR2 YYNGEE. V was shortened by 4 bases and J by 3 bases, with 14 bases between the two germline ends. The CDR3 runs 14 residues.

This clonotype has at least ten counts. This chain uses TRBV4-2 with TRBJ1-2; 7 bases match TRBD1. Per germline, CDR1 LGHNA and CDR2 YNFKEQ. V was clipped by 3 bases and J by 2 bases; unmatched bases: 6. The CDR3 contains 15 residues. CDR3 sequence reads: CASSHRQGTNYGYTF. CDR3 nucleotides: TGTGCCAGCAGCCACCGACAGGGAACCAACTATGGCTACACCTTC.

This clonotype appeared many times. The chain recombines TRBV10-3 with TRBJ2-1; unclear D gene. The CDR3 loop spans 15 amino acids. CDR1 ENHRY and CDR2 SYGVKD come from the germline V gene. Trimming removed 6 bases at V and 7 bases at J, with 19 bases between. The CDR3 region has the DNA TGTGCCATCAGGTCTGACTTGCCTACACAGAATGAGCAGTTCTTC. Residues: CAIRSDLPTQNEQFF.

This clonotype was seen repeatedly, ten times or more. CDR3 sequence (DNA): TGTGCCTGGAGTCCAGCGAACACTGAAGCTTTCTTT. Translated, it gives CAWSPANTEAFF. The chain uses TRBV30 and TRBJ1-1; D unclear. Trimming took 2 bases from V and 1 from J, leaving 5 bases between them. CDR3 size: 12 residues. Germline V gene lookup returns CDR1 GTSNPN and CDR2 SVGIG (reference sequence).

The rearrangement uses TRBV5-5 and TRBJ2-7, with 7 positions matching TRBD1. Per the germline V gene, CDR1 is SGHKS and CDR2 is YYEKEE (reference sequence). Trimming at V came to 0 bases and at J to 6 bases, leaving 9 bases not matched to a gene. This CDR3 contains 15 residues. The CDR3 bases are TGTGCCAGCAGCTTGGTGACAGGGCAATCTCTCGAGCAGTACTTC. The encoded protein is CASSLVTGQSLEQYF.

This clonotype came up many times. J is TRBJ1-1 and V is TRBV20-1, with a possible D match to TRBD1 (5 bases). The CDR3 is made up of 16 amino acids. CDR1 is DFQATT and CDR2 is SNEGSKA in the germline V gene (reference sequence). Deletions cut 5 bases from V and 0 bases from J, with 19 bases between. The CDR3 nucleotides read TGCAGTGCTCACCCGACAGCGGGATTCATGAACACTGAAGCTTTCTTT. Its protein is CSAHPTAGFMNTEAFF.

The chain recombines TRBV20-1 with TRBJ2-3, with a tentative D call TRBD2 (6 bases). Germline V gives CDR1 DFQATT, CDR2 SNEGSKA (reference sequence). Trimming cost V 3 bases and J 0 bases, with 22 bases left between them. This CDR3 is built from 18 residues. Written as DNA, the CDR3 is TGCAGTGCTAGGGCTCGACTAGAGACTTCGGGTAGCACAGATACGCAGTATTTT. Protein: CSARARLETSGSTDTQYF.

This clonotype showed up many times. The V call is TRBV5-1, the J call TRBJ2-7; D gene unclear. Trimming took 0 bases from V and 6 from J, leaving 13 bases between them. The germline gives CDR1 SGHRS, CDR2 YFSETQ. The CDR3 has 14 residues. The CDR3 region has the DNA TGCGCCAGCAGCTTGGCATCGGCTACCGGCGAGCAGTACTTC. Translating gives CASSLASATGEQYF.

This clonotype occurred many times. The chain recombines TRBV3-1 with TRBJ1-2; D uncertain. V dropped 0 bases and J dropped 0 bases, with 11 bases sitting between them. This CDR3 contains 16 residues. Germline V CDR1 and CDR2: LGHDT, YNNKEL (reference sequence). For the CDR3, the DNA is TGTGCCAGCAGCCAAGATCCCGGTCCCGCTAACTATGGCTACACCTTC. It codes for CASSQDPGPANYGYTF.

This clonotype occurred many times. The rearrangement links TRBV3-1 to TRBJ1-1; TRBD1 might be the D (5 bases). The CDR3 runs to 15 residues. The germline CDR1 and CDR2 sequences are LGHDT and YNNKEL (reference sequence). V was shortened by 0 bases and J by 1 base, with 9 bases between the two germline ends. This CDR3 is CASSQEGTENTEAFF. The CDR3 coding sequence is TGTGCCAGCAGCCAAGAAGGGACGGAGAACACTGAAGCTTTCTTT.

The rearrangement uses TRBV4-3 and TRBJ2-3; TRBD2 is a possible D gene (6 bases). The CDR3 consists of 15 residues. Trimming took 1 base from V and 5 from J, leaving 13 bases between them. Germline loops: CDR1 LGHNA, CDR2 YSLEER. CDR3 amino acids: CASSQVGGIEDTQYF. The DNA for the CDR3 is TGCGCCAGCAGCCAAGTTGGGGGGATTGAAGATACGCAGTATTTT.

At least ten counts were recorded for this clonotype. The chain combines TRBV27 with TRBJ2-2; 13 bases fit TRBD2. The germline CDR1 and CDR2 sequences are MNHEY and SMNVEV (reference sequence). CDR3 size: 15 residues. V lost 6 bases and J lost 6; bases outside the gene matches: 4. DNA of the CDR3: TGTGCCAGCAGAGCCGGGACTAGCGGGGCCGGGGAGCTGTTTTTT. This encodes CASRAGTSGAGELFF.

This clonotype was detected many times. This chain connects TRBV20-1 to TRBJ2-1; TRBD2 agrees at 7 bases. Germline V CDR1 and CDR2: DFQATT, SNEGSKA (reference sequence). The CDR3 sequence is 16 residues long. Unmatched junction bases numbered 10, after V lost 1 base and J lost 4 bases. CDR3 amino acids: CSARVRGRALYNEQFF. CDR3 DNA sequence: TGCAGTGCTAGAGTTCGGGGGAGGGCCCTATACAATGAGCAGTTCTTC.

This clonotype appeared a few times. This chain joins TRBV5-6 and TRBJ1-3; no clear D. This CDR3 comprises 15 residues. V lost 2 bases to trimming and J lost 0 bases, with 9 bases between them. Germline V CDR1 and CDR2: SGHDT, YYEEEE. The CDR3 DNA reads as TGTGCCAGCAGCTTTCTTCCTTCCTCTGGAAACACCATATATTTT. It encodes CASSFLPSSGNTIYF.

There are many counts of this clonotype. The chain employs TRBV27 and TRBJ1-2; 7 bases match TRBD1. Looked up from germline, CDR1 is MNHEY and CDR2 is SMNVEV (reference sequence). Trimming cost V 5 bases and J 5 bases; bases outside gene matches: 5. The CDR3 loop spans 13 amino acids. DNA for the CDR3: TGTGCCAGCAGTGGGGGACAGAATTATGGCTACACCTTC. This sequence encodes CASSGGQNYGYTF.